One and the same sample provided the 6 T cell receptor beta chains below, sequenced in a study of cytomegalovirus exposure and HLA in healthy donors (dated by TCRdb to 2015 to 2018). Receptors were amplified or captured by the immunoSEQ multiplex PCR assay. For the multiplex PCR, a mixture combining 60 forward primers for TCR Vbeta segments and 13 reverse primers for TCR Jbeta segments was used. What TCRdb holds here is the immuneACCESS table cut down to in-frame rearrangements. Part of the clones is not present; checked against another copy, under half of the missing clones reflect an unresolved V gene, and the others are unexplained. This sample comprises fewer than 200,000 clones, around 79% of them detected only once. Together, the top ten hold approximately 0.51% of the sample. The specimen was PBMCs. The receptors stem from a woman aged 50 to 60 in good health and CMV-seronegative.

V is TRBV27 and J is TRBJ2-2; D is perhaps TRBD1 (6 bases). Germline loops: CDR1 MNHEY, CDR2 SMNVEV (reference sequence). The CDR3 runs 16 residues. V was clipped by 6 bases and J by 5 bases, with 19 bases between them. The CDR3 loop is CASRPRGGGYTGELFF. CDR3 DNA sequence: TGTGCCAGCAGGCCCAGAGGGGGTGGGTATACCGGGGAGCTGTTTTTT.

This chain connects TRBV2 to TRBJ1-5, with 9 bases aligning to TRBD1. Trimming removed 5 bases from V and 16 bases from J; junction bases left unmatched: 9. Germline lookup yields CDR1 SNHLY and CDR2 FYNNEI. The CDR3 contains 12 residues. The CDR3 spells CASSPGTGILHF. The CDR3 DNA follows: TGTGCCAGCAGTCCCGGGACAGGGATCCTACATTTT.

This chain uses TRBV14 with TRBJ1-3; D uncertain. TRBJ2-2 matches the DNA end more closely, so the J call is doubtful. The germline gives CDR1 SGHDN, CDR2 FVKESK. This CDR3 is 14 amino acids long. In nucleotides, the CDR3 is TGTGCCAGCAGCCAAGTTTACCCGCCCGGGGAGCTGTTTTTT. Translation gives CASSQVYPPGELFF.

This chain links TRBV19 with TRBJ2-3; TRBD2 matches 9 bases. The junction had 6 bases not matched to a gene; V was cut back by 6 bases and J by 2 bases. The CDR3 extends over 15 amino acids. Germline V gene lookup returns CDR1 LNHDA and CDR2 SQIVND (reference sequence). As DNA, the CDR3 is TGTGCCAGTAGGGAATTAGCGGGAGCCACAGATACGCAGTATTTT. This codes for CASRELAGATDTQYF.

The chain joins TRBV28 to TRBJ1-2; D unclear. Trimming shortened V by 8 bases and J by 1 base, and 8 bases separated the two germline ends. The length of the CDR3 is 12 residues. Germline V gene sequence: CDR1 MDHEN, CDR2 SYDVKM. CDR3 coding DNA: TGTGCCAGCGCGGAATTTAACTATGGCTACACCTTC. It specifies CASAEFNYGYTF.

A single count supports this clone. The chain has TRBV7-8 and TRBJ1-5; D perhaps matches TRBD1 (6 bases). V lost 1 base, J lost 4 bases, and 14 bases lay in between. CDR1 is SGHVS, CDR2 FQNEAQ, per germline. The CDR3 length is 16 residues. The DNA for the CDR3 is TGTGCCAGCAGCTTAGTGAACAGGGTGGGGAATCAGCCCCAGCATTTT. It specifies CASSLVNRVGNQPQHF.